The clone carrying this T cell receptor beta chain was seen a few times. Its specificity is not known. Healthy Caucasians from Russia aged roughly 6 to 95 served as donors. Extraction of total RNA produced a minimum of 5 micrograms from each sample. The second PCR ran roughly 7 to 11 cycles with a sample-barcoded 5' primer and J-beta primers. One entry per CDR3 protein, called by TCRdb with MiXCR from the 5' RACE reads. The repertoire holds about 1.8 million distinct CDR3 sequences, with 49% as singletons. Per germline, CDR1 SGHAT and CDR2 FQNNGV. The ends lost 4 bases at V and 1 base at J; junction bases unmatched: 7. CDR3 size: 16 residues. This sample is part of a study of blood T cells in healthy people across ages. Findings and caveats of the study: Estimated diversity that came from one million T cells was considered an underestimate. Both higher diversity and more naive CD4+ cells marked long-lived donors when set against aged donors.

This sequence was found in a woman aged 35 to 49 in good health. Sample: blood. This chain uses TRBV11-2 with TRBJ2-5, with 9 bases identical to TRBD1. This chain's CDR3 is CASSSAGTGTQETQYF. The CDR3 DNA sequence: TGTGCCAGCAGCTCGGCCGGGACAGGGACCCAAGAGACCCAGTACTTC.